One and the same sample provided the 10 T cell receptor beta chains below, sequenced in a study of PD-1 blockade in classical Hodgkin lymphoma. Some clones are missing from TCRdb's copy, which holds only in-frame ones; the method was immunoSEQ multiplex PCR. The sample gives some 13,000 clones, more than 85% of which show up once; over 9.5% is in the top ten. Relapse was seen in all patients after autologous stem cell transplantation, and brentuximab vedotin exposure was variable. The starting material was peripheral blood mononuclear cells (PBMCs), obtained at baseline. The receptors were sampled from a human donor with classical Hodgkin lymphoma.

This clone appeared once. The chain recombines TRBV5-1 with TRBJ2-2; D is unclear. CDR1 is SGHRS and CDR2 is YFSETQ in the germline V gene. This CDR3 is 15 amino acids long. The V end was cut by 0 bases, the J end by 2 bases, with 8 bases between. CDR3 nucleotides: TGCGCCAGCAGCTTGGACAGTCGTAACACCGGGGAGCTGTTTTTT. This encodes CASSLDSRNTGELFF.

The chain is built from TRBV4-1 and TRBJ2-2, with D perhaps matching TRBD2 (5 bases). The CDR3 runs 12 residues. From germline, CDR1 is MGHRA and CDR2 YSYEKL. V was trimmed by 4 bases and J by 13 bases, leaving 13 bases between them. The CDR3 is CASSRSHRGLFF. The CDR3 DNA follows: TGCGCCAGCAGCCGGAGCCACCGGGGGCTGTTTTTT.

This rearrangement joins TRBV29-1 to TRBJ1-1, with D unclear. Per germline, CDR1 SQVTM and CDR2 ANQGSEA. Trimming removed 6 bases from V and 3 bases from J, with 5 bases in between. This CDR3 has 10 amino acids. CDR3 sequence reads: CSVRYTEAFF. The CDR3 DNA follows: TGCAGCGTCAGGTACACTGAAGCTTTCTTT.

This clone has just one count. J is TRBJ1-5 and V is TRBV7-2, with D perhaps TRBD1 (5 bases). The CDR3 has 15 residues. Trimming shortened V by 2 bases and J by 1 base, and 9 bases separated the two germline ends. Per the germline V gene, CDR1 is SGHTA and CDR2 is FQGNSA. Here the CDR3 reads CASSLLGTSNQPQHF. The DNA of the CDR3 is TGTGCCAGCAGCTTATTGGGGACGAGCAATCAGCCCCAGCATTTT. The full variable domain, completed using reference TRBV7-2 and TRBJ1-5, is GAGVSQSPSNKVTEKGKDVELRCDPISGHTALYWYRQSLGQGLEFLIYFQGNSAPDKSGLPSDRFSAERTGGSVSTLTIQRTQQEDSAVYLCASSLLGTSNQPQHFGDGTRLSIL.

The chain combines TRBV29-1 with TRBJ2-3; 7 nucleotides align to TRBD2. The CDR3 is 13 residues long. Germline CDR1 is SQVTM and CDR2 is ANQGSEA. Trimming at V came to 6 bases and at J to 2 bases, leaving 5 bases not matched to a gene. This CDR3 reads CSVRGVVTDTQYF. DNA of the CDR3: TGCAGCGTACGGGGGGTGGTCACAGATACGCAGTATTTT.

This chain uses TRBV7-9 with TRBJ2-3; tentatively, D is TRBD1 (5 bases). Trimming took 5 bases from V and 7 from J, leaving 10 bases between them. There are 12 residues in the CDR3. Germline lookup yields CDR1 SEHNR and CDR2 FQNEAQ (reference sequence). The DNA of the CDR3 is TGTGCCAGCAGCCCACAGGCAAATACGCAGTATTTT. It is translated as CASSPQANTQYF. The full variable domain, in which reference TRBV7-9 and TRBJ2-3 provide the parts outside the CDR3, is DTGVSQNPRHKITKRGQNVTFRCDPISEHNRLYWYRQTLGQGPEFLTYFQNEAQLEKSRLLSDRFSAERPKGSFSTLEIQRTEQGDSAMYLCASSPQANTQYFGPGTRLTVL.

The chain is built from TRBV5-1 and TRBJ2-5; D may correspond to TRBD1 or TRBD2 (6 bases each). V was clipped by 5 bases and J by 3 bases, with 11 bases between them. Germline V gene lookup returns CDR1 SGHRS and CDR2 YFSETQ. This CDR3 is built from 13 residues. Written as DNA, the CDR3 is TGCGCCAGCAGTAGGGGGGACAAAGAGACCCAGTACTTC. Its translation is CASSRGDKETQYF.

V is TRBV2 and J is TRBJ1-2; possibly TRBD1 for D (5 bases). The ends were cut back, 5 bases at V and 4 bases at J, with 17 bases in the middle. This CDR3 region has 15 residues. Germline V gene lookup returns CDR1 SNHLY and CDR2 FYNNEI. The DNA of the CDR3 is TGTGCCAGCAGTCCTGCATCGGGGGGGTCCTATGGCTACACCTTC. This translates into CASSPASGGSYGYTF.

This clone was picked up one time. The rearrangement joins TRBV25-1 to TRBJ2-1; D assignment may be TRBD1 or TRBD2 (5 bases each). Germline lookup yields CDR1 MGHDK and CDR2 SYGVNS. The CDR3 consists of 13 residues. V lost 6 bases and J lost 7, with 13 bases in between. Here the CDR3 reads CASRRDAPNEQFF. The CDR3 DNA follows: TGTGCCAGCAGGAGGGACGCCCCTAATGAGCAGTTCTTC.

The table lists this clone with a count of one. The V and J genes are TRBV2 and TRBJ1-1, with D maybe TRBD1 (6 bases). Trimming cost V 8 bases and J 0 bases, with 13 bases left between them. In germline, CDR1 is SNHLY, CDR2 FYNNEI. The CDR3 sequence is 14 residues long. The DNA of the CDR3 is TGTGCCAGCGTATTTGGGGGCTTGAACACTGAAGCTTTCTTT. It specifies CASVFGGLNTEAFF. The full variable domain, rest sourced from reference TRBV2 and TRBJ1-1, is EPEVTQTPSHQVTQMGQEVILRCVPISNHLYFYWYRQILGQKVEFLVSFYNNEISEKSEIFDDQFSVERPDGSNFTLKIRSTKLEDSAMYFCASVFGGLNTEAFFGQGTRLTVV.